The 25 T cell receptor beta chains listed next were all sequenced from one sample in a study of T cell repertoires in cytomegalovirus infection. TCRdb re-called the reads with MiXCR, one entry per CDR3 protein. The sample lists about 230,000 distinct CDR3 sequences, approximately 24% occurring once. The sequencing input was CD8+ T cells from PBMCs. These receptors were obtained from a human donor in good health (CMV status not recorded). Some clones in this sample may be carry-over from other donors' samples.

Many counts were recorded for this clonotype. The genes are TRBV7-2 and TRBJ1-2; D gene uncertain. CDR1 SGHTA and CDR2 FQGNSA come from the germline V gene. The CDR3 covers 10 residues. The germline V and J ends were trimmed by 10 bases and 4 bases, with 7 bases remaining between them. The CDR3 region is CATDTYGYTF. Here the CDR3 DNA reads TGTGCCACCGATACCTATGGCTACACCTTC. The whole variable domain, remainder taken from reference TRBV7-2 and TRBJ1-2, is GAGVSQSPSNKVTEKGKDVELRCDPISGHTALYWYRQSLGQGLEFLIYFQGNSAPDKSGLPSDRFSAERTGGSVSTLTIQRTQQEDSAVYLCATDTYGYTFGSGTRLTVV.

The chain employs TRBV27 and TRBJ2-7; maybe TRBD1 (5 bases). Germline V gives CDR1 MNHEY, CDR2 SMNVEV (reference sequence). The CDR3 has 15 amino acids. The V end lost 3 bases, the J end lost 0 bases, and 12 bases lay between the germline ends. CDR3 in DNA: TGTGCCAGCAGTTTTAGGGGTTGGGACTCCTACGAGCAGTACTTC. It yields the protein CASSFRGWDSYEQYF.

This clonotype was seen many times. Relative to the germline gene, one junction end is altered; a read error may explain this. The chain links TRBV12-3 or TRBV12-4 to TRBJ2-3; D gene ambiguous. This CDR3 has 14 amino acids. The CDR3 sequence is CASSLAGRTDTQYF. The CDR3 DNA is TGTGCCAGCAGCTTAGCAGGACGGACAGATACGCAGTATTTT.

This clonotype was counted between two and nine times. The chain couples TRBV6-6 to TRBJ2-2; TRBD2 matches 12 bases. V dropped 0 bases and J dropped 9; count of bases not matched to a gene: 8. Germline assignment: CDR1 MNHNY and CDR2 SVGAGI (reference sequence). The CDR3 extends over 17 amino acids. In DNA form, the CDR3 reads TGTGCCAGCAGTTACTCGAAGACTAGCGGGGGAGAGAGGGAGCTGTTTTTT. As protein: CASSYSKTSGGERELFF.

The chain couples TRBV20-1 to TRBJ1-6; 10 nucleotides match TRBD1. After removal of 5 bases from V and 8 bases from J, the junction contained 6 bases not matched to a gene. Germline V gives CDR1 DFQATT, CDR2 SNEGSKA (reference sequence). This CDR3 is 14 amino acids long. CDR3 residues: CSAPGTGDYSPLHF. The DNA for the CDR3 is TGCAGTGCTCCCGGGACAGGGGATTATTCACCCCTCCACTTT.

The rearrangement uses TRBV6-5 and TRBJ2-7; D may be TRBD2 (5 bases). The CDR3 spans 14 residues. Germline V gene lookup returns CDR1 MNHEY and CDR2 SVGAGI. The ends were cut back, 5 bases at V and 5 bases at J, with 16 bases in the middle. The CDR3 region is CASSPRTVGDEQYF. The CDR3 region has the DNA TGTGCCAGCAGTCCCCGGACTGTAGGAGACGAGCAGTACTTC.

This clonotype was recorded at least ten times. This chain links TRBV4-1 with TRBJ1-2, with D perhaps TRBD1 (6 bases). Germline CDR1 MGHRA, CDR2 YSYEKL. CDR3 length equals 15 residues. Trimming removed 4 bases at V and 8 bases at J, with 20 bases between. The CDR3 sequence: CASSPDRLSSGGYTF. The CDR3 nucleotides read TGCGCCAGCAGCCCGGACAGACTCTCGTCGGGAGGCTACACCTTC.

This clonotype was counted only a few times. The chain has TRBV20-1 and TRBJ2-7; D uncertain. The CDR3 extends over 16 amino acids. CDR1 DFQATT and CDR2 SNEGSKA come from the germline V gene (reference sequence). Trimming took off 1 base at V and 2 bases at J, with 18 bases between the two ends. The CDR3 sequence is CSARGNGLKSPYEQYF. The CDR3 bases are TGCAGTGCTAGAGGAAATGGGTTAAAGTCCCCCTACGAGCAGTACTTC.

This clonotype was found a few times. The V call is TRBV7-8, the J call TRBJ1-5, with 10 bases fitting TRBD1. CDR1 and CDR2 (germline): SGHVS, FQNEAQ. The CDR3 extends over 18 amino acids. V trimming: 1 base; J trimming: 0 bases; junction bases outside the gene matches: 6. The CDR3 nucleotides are TGTGCCAGCAGCTTAGGGACAGGGGGGGTCCCTAGCAATCAGCCCCAGCATTTT. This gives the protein CASSLGTGGVPSNQPQHF.

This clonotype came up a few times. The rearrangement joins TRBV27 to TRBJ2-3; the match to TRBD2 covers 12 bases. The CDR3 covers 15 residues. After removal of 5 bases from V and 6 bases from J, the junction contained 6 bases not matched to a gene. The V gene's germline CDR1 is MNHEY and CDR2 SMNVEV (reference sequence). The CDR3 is CASSLGLAGSDTQYF. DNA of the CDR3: TGTGCCAGCAGTCTCGGACTAGCGGGGTCGGATACGCAGTATTTT.

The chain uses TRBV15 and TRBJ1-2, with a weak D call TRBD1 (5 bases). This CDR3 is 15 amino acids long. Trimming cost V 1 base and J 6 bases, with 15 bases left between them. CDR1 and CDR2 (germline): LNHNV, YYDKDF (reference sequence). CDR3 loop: CATSRGEGTVHGYTF. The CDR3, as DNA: TGTGCCACCAGCAGAGGCGAGGGGACGGTACATGGCTACACCTTC.

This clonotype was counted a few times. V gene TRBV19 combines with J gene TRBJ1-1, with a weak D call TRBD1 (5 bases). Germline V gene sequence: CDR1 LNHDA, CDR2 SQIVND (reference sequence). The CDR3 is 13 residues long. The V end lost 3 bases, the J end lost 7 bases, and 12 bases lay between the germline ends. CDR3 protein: CASSIGAGGEAFF. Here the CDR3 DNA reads TGTGCCAGTAGTATCGGGGCCGGAGGTGAAGCTTTCTTT.

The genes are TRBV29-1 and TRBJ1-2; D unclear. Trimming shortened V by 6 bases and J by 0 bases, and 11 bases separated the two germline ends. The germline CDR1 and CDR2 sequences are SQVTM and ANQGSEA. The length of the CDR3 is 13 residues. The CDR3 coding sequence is TGCAGCGTCGAGACTACGGCTAACTATGGCTACACCTTC. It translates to CSVETTANYGYTF. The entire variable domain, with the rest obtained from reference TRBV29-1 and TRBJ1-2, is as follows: SAVISQKPSRDICQRGTSLTIQCQVDSQVTMMFWYRQQPGQSLTLIATANQGSEATYESGFVIDKFPISRPNLTFSTLTVSNMSPEDSSIYLCSVETTANYGYTFGSGTRLTVV.

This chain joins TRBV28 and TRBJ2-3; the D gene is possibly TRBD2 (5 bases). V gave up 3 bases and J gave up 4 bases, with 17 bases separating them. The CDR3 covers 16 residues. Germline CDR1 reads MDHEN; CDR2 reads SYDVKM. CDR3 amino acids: CASSLGQLVISDTQYF. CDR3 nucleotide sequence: TGTGCCAGCAGTTTGGGCCAACTAGTCATCTCAGATACGCAGTATTTT.

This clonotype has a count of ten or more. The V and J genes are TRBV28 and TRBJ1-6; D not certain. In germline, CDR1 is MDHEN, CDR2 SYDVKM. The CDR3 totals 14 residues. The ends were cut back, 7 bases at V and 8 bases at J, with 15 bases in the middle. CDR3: CASIPGPRDSPLHF. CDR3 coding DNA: TGTGCCAGCATCCCGGGTCCTCGTGATTCACCCCTCCACTTT.

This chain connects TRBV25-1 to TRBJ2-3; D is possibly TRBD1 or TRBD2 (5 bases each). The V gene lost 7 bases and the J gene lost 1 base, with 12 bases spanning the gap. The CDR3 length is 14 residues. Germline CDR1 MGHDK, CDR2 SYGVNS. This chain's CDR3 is CASTHVGGTDTQYF. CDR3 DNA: TGTGCCAGCACTCACGTGGGGGGCACAGATACGCAGTATTTT.

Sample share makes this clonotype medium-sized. The CDR3 bases are TGTGCCAGCAGTTTTCGACAGTTTGGGAACACCATATATTTT. Protein: CASSFRQFGNTIYF. V and J are TRBV28 and TRBJ1-3; possible D gene TRBD1, 5 bases. Trimming took off 3 bases at V and 7 bases at J, with 13 bases between the two ends. The germline V gene has CDR1 MDHEN and CDR2 SYDVKM. The CDR3 length is 14 residues.

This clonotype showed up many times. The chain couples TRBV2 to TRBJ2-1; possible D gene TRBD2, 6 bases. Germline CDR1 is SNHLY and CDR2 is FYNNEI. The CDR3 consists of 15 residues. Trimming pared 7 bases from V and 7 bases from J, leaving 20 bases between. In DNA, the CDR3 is TGTGCCAGCATAGAAAGCCCGGGGGAAAGGAATGAGCAGTTCTTC. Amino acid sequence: CASIESPGERNEQFF.

The DNA of the CDR3 is TGTGCCACCAGCCGCCTGACAGCGAACACTGAAGCTTTCTTT. Protein: CATSRLTANTEAFF. The chain recombines TRBV15 with TRBJ1-1; a weak D match, TRBD1 (5 bases). Trimming pared 5 bases from V and 1 base from J, leaving 11 bases between. The CDR3 runs to 14 residues. Per the germline V gene, CDR1 is LNHNV and CDR2 is YYDKDF (reference sequence).

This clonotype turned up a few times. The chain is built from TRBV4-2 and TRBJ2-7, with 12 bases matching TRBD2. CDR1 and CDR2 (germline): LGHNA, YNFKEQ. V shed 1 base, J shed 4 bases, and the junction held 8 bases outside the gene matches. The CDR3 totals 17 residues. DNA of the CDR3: TGTGCCAGCAGCCAAGGATATCCAACTAGCGGGGGGTACGAGCAGTACTTC. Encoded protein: CASSQGYPTSGGYEQYF.

The CDR3 DNA follows: TGCAGTGCTGCCGAGGGGGATGAGCAGTTCTTC. It yields the protein CSAAEGDEQFF. V is TRBV20-1 and J is TRBJ2-1, with D perhaps matching TRBD1 (6 bases). V was shortened by 5 bases and J by 8 bases, with 10 bases between the two germline ends. The CDR3 extends over 11 amino acids. Germline V gene sequence: CDR1 DFQATT, CDR2 SNEGSKA (reference sequence).

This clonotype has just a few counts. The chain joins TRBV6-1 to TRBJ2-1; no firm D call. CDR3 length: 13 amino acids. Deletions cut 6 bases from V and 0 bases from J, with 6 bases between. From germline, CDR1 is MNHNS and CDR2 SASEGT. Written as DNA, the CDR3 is TGTGCCAGCAGAGAGTCCTCCTACAATGAGCAGTTCTTC. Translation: CASRESSYNEQFF.

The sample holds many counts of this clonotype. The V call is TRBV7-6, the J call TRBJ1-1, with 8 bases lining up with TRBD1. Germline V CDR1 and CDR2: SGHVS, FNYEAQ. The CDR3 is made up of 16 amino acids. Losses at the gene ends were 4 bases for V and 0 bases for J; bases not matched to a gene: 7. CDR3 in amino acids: CASSSGTGRMNTEAFF. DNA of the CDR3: TGTGCCAGCAGCTCCGGGACAGGTCGCATGAACACTGAAGCTTTCTTT.

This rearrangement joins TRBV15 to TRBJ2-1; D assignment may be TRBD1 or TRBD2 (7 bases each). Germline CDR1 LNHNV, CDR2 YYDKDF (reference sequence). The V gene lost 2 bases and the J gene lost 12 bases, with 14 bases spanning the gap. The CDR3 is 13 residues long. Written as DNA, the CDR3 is TGTGCCACCAGCAGACAGGGGGGGGCTGGGCAGTTCTTC. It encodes CATSRQGGAGQFF.

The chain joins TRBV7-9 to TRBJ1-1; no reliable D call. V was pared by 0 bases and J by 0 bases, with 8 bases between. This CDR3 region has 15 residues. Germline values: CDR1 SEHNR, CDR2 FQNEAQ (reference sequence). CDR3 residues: CASSLAWSMNTEAFF. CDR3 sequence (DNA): TGTGCCAGCAGCTTAGCGTGGTCTATGAACACTGAAGCTTTCTTT.